One sample yielded the 31 T cell receptor beta chains listed below, sequenced in a study of blood T cell repertoires in COVID-19 (dated by TCRdb to 2018 to 2020). Libraries were prepared through the immunoSEQ multiplex PCR assay. Drawn from immuneACCESS, this table holds only the in-frame rearrangements with V and J called that TCRdb kept. Clones are partly lost; checked studies trace under half to an unresolved V gene and leave the rest unexplained. In all, the sample holds roughly 120,000 clones, and 72% of those were seen once. The ten largest clones capture under 10% of the sample. The specimen sequenced was peripheral blood. All receptors derive from a woman aged 55-69 years with acute or convalescent COVID-19.

This clone was counted a few times. This chain joins TRBV2 and TRBJ2-7, with D tentatively TRBD1 (5 bases). The CDR3 has 12 amino acids. The germline V gene encodes CDR1 SNHLY and CDR2 FYNNEI. V lost 6 bases and J lost 2, with 8 bases in between. The CDR3 DNA sequence: TGTGCCAGCAGCTTGACAGCCTACGAGCAGTACTTC. It translates to CASSLTAYEQYF.

The CDR3: CASGLEQGGTQYF. For the CDR3, the DNA is TGTGCCAGCGGACTAGAGCAGGGAGGTACGCAGTATTTT. V usage is TRBV6-1 and J usage is TRBJ2-3; 7 nucleotides match TRBD2. Germline V CDR1 and CDR2: MNHNS, SASEGT. CDR3 length: 13 residues. The V and J ends lost 8 bases and 8 bases, in that order; junction bases with no gene match: 10.

The V and J genes are TRBV23-1 and TRBJ1-2, with D possibly matching TRBD1 (6 bases). TRBV23-1 is known as an ORF, though its function is uncertain. V dropped 6 bases and J dropped 5 bases, with 25 bases sitting between them. The CDR3 is made up of 17 amino acids. CDR3 coding DNA: TGCGCCAGCAGACTCAGGGGTGATACCAGGGCAATTTATGGCTACACCTTC. Amino acid sequence: CASRLRGDTRAIYGYTF.

The gene calls are TRBV27 and TRBJ2-7; D may be TRBD2 (6 bases). Germline V gene data show CDR1 as MNHEY and CDR2 as SMNVEV (reference sequence). The length of the CDR3 is 13 residues. V lost 3 bases and J 7 bases, leaving 13 bases between the germline ends. The CDR3 DNA follows: TGTGCCAGCAGTTTCTCAACCGGGGGAGAGCAGTACTTC. Protein product: CASSFSTGGEQYF.

The V gene is TRBV2, the J gene TRBJ1-4; D is undetermined. Germline V gives CDR1 SNHLY, CDR2 FYNNEI. CDR3 length equals 12 residues. V was pared by 6 bases and J by 8 bases, with 10 bases between. The CDR3 sequence: CASSRSSEKLFF. The DNA for the CDR3 is TGTGCCAGCAGCCGGAGTAGCGAAAAACTGTTTTTT.

In this sample, this clone turned up a few times. The chain recombines TRBV7-8 with TRBJ2-1; D perhaps matches TRBD1 (7 bases). The CDR3 consists of 20 residues. Trimming took 7 bases from V and 0 from J, leaving 28 bases between them. Germline V gene sequence: CDR1 SGHVS, CDR2 FQNEAQ. The CDR3 sequence is CASTSRGAGQRISSYNEQFF. In DNA, the CDR3 is TGTGCCAGCACCTCGAGGGGGGCGGGACAGAGGATTAGCTCCTACAATGAGCAGTTCTTC.

The chain joins TRBV6-1 to TRBJ2-3; 13 bases are shared with TRBD2. The CDR3 has 16 amino acids. The V gene's germline CDR1 is MNHNS and CDR2 SASEGT. V gave up 4 bases and J gave up 2 bases; unmatched junction bases: 3. This chain's CDR3 is CASSGGLAGITDTQYF. The CDR3 bases are TGTGCCAGCAGTGGGGGACTAGCGGGAATCACAGATACGCAGTATTTT.

The sample holds a few counts of this clone. The rearrangement links TRBV6-2 or TRBV6-3 to TRBJ1-1; D unresolved. The germline V gene encodes CDR1 MNHEY and CDR2 SVGEGT. V was clipped by 0 bases and J by 1 base, with 9 bases between them. There are 15 residues in the CDR3. CDR3 loop: CASSYSREGNTEAFF. CDR3 coding DNA: TGTGCCAGCAGTTACTCTAGGGAGGGGAACACTGAAGCTTTCTTT.

The rearrangement joins TRBV7-8 to TRBJ2-3; 8 bases are shared with TRBD1. The CDR3 runs 16 residues. From germline, CDR1 is SGHVS and CDR2 FQNEAQ. The V gene end was trimmed by 0 bases and the J gene end by 2 bases; junction bases not matched to a gene: 4. In DNA, the CDR3 is TGTGCCAGCAGCTTAGCAAGACAGGGGCTCACAGATACGCAGTATTTT. Its protein product is CASSLARQGLTDTQYF.

This chain uses TRBV7-2 with TRBJ1-2; 7 bases agree with TRBD1. Looked up from germline, CDR1 is SGHTA and CDR2 is FQGNSA. The CDR3 covers 14 residues. V dropped 3 bases and J dropped 1; count of bases not matched to a gene: 2. The CDR3 reads CASSFQGGNYGYTF. The CDR3 region has the DNA TGTGCCAGCAGCTTCCAGGGGGGTAACTATGGCTACACCTTC.

This chain uses TRBV7-8 with TRBJ1-5; D gene uncertain. The CDR3 covers 12 residues. Per germline, CDR1 SGHVS and CDR2 FQNEAQ. V was trimmed by 4 bases and J by 2 bases, leaving 3 bases between them. The CDR3 loop is CASSSGNQPQHF. The CDR3 DNA reads as TGTGCCAGCAGCTCAGGCAATCAGCCCCAGCATTTT. The variable domain in full, completed from reference TRBV7-8 and TRBJ1-5, reads GAGVSQSPRYKVAKRGQDVALRCDPISGHVSLFWYQQALGQGPEFLTYFQNEAQLDKSGLPSDRFFAERPEGSVSTLKIQRTQQEDSAVYLCASSSGNQPQHFGDGTRLSIL.

The V gene is TRBV19, the J gene TRBJ1-3, with D uncertain. This CDR3 region has 14 residues. V was pared by 8 bases and J by 8 bases, with 19 bases between. Germline-derived CDR1 and CDR2 are LNHDA and SQIVND (reference sequence). CDR3 sequence: CASLKFAGGDTIYF. Here the CDR3 DNA reads TGTGCCAGTTTGAAGTTTGCCGGCGGAGACACCATATATTTT.

V is TRBV4-3 and J is TRBJ1-6; D not certain. Trimming pared 0 bases from V and 9 bases from J, leaving 6 bases between. Germline CDR1 and CDR2: LGHNA and YSLEER. The CDR3 is 13 residues long. The CDR3 nucleotides read TGCGCCAGCAGCCAAGAGGGGAGTTCACCCCTCCACTTT. Translated, it gives CASSQEGSSPLHF.

V usage is TRBV5-1 and J usage is TRBJ2-2; the D gene is possibly TRBD1 (5 bases). V gave up 4 bases and J gave up 6 bases, with 22 bases separating them. In germline, CDR1 is SGHRS, CDR2 YFSETQ. This CDR3 contains 17 residues. For the CDR3, the DNA is TGCGCCAGCAGCCCCGTGGGGCAGTGGGTCAGCGCCGGGGAGCTGTTTTTT. This sequence encodes CASSPVGQWVSAGELFF. The full variable domain, in which reference TRBV5-1 and TRBJ2-2 provide the parts outside the CDR3, is KAGVTQTPRYLIKTRGQQVTLSCSPISGHRSVSWYQQTPGQGLQFLFEYFSETQRNKGNFPGRFSGRQFSNSRSEMNVSTLELGDSALYLCASSPVGQWVSAGELFFGEGSRLTVL.

This CDR3 reads CSVVGGAQTGELFF. The CDR3 nucleotides read TGCAGCGTTGTAGGCGGGGCGCAGACCGGGGAGCTGTTTTTT. The rearrangement joins TRBV29-1 to TRBJ2-2; TRBD2 is a possible D gene (6 bases). Between the trimmed V and J ends, which lost 4 bases and 5 bases, there was a span of 14 bases. The CDR3 length is 14 residues. Germline lookup yields CDR1 SQVTM and CDR2 ANQGSEA.

In this sample, this clone turned up once. This chain joins TRBV29-1 and TRBJ1-3; D not certain. Germline-derived CDR1 and CDR2 are SQVTM and ANQGSEA. The CDR3 spans 13 residues. Trimming pared 3 bases from V and 2 bases from J, leaving 8 bases between. The CDR3 DNA is TGCAGCGTTGAGGAGCTTGCTGGAAACACCATATATTTT. It yields the protein CSVEELAGNTIYF.

The V call is TRBV19, the J call TRBJ1-2; D is unresolved. Trimming took 10 bases from V and 10 from J, leaving 7 bases between them. This CDR3 comprises 8 residues. Germline CDR1 is LNHDA and CDR2 is SQIVND (reference sequence). The CDR3 bases are TGTGCCACAGACAACTACACCTTC. This gives the protein CATDNYTF. The full variable domain, its missing parts supplied by reference TRBV19 and TRBJ1-2, is DGGITQSPKYLFRKEGQNVTLSCEQNLNHDAMYWYRQDPGQGLRLIYYSQIVNDFQKGDIAEGYSVSREKKESFPLTVTSAQKNPTAFYLCATDNYTFGSGTRLTVV.

The chain couples TRBV28 to TRBJ1-5; D might be TRBD1 (6 bases). The germline V gene encodes CDR1 MDHEN and CDR2 SYDVKM. The ends were cut back, 5 bases at V and 6 bases at J, with 17 bases in the middle. This CDR3 is 15 amino acids long. The CDR3 DNA reads TGTGCCAGCAGTCTCCTCGGTGGGGGCTTTCAGCCCCAGCATTTT. As protein: CASSLLGGGFQPQHF. Using reference TRBV28 and TRBJ1-5 for the parts outside the CDR3, the full variable domain is DVKVTQSSRYLVKRTGEKVFLECVQDMDHENMFWYRQDPGLGLRLIYFSYDVKMKEKGDIPEGYSVSREKKERFSLILESASTNQTSMYLCASSLLGGGFQPQHFGDGTRLSIL.

CDR3 protein: CAISENPGTNYGYTF. CDR3 DNA: TGTGCCATCAGTGAGAACCCCGGGACTAACTATGGCTACACCTTC. The chain employs TRBV10-3 and TRBJ1-2, with D hard to call. The CDR3 spans 15 residues. V lost 2 bases, J lost 0 bases, and 10 bases lay in between. The V gene's germline CDR1 is ENHRY and CDR2 SYGVKD.

The chain uses TRBV7-2 and TRBJ1-1; D is possibly TRBD1 (6 bases). Trimming cost V 4 bases and J 3 bases, with 15 bases left between them. Germline values: CDR1 SGHTA, CDR2 FQGNSA. This CDR3 has 15 amino acids. This CDR3 is CASSSQGGRYTEAFF. The CDR3 region has the DNA TGTGCCAGCAGCTCACAGGGCGGTAGGTACACTGAAGCTTTCTTT. Full variable domain (remainder filled in from reference TRBV7-2 and TRBJ1-1): GAGVSQSPSNKVTEKGKDVELRCDPISGHTALYWYRQSLGQGLEFLIYFQGNSAPDKSGLPSDRFSAERTGGSVSTLTIQRTQQEDSAVYLCASSSQGGRYTEAFFGQGTRLTVV.

This chain connects TRBV5-1 to TRBJ1-1, with D possibly matching TRBD1 (5 bases). There are 14 residues in the CDR3. V was trimmed by 0 bases and J by 6 bases, leaving 12 bases between them. The germline CDR1 and CDR2 sequences are SGHRS and YFSETQ. The CDR3 reads CASSLEGSWAEAFF. The CDR3 DNA follows: TGCGCCAGCAGCTTGGAGGGGTCCTGGGCTGAAGCTTTCTTT.

This clone was detected only a few times. This chain connects TRBV9 to TRBJ1-6; D might be TRBD1 (6 bases). Trimming took 4 bases from V and 8 from J, leaving 10 bases between them. CDR1 and CDR2 from the germline V gene are SGDLS and YYNGEE. The CDR3 is made up of 13 amino acids. The CDR3 DNA is TGTGCCAGCAGCTCAAACAGGGATTCACCCCTCCACTTT. The encoded protein is CASSSNRDSPLHF.

The chain uses TRBV4-1 and TRBJ1-3; unclear D gene. This CDR3 contains 13 residues. Germline CDR1 MGHRA, CDR2 YSYEKL. Trimming took off 1 base at V and 4 bases at J, with 5 bases between the two ends. The CDR3 nucleotides are TGCGCCAGCAGCCAAGTCTTAGGAAACACCATATATTTT. Protein sequence: CASSQVLGNTIYF.

This sequence joins TRBV9 and TRBJ2-5; perhaps TRBD1 as D (5 bases). The CDR3 is 13 amino acids. CDR1 SGDLS and CDR2 YYNGEE come from the germline V gene. Trimming cost V 3 bases and J 5 bases, with 11 bases left between them. The CDR3: CASSALPGETQYF. The CDR3 DNA sequence: TGTGCCAGCAGCGCTCTCCCAGGGGAGACCCAGTACTTC.

The V and J genes are TRBV12-3 or TRBV12-4 and TRBJ1-2; D is unclear. V lost 3 bases and J lost 3, with 8 bases in between. This CDR3 is built from 13 residues. As DNA, the CDR3 is TGTGCCAGCAGTTTCAACAGAGACTATGGCTACACCTTC. This translates into CASSFNRDYGYTF.

This clone was seen a handful of times. The genes are TRBV30 and TRBJ1-1, with D possibly matching TRBD1 (6 bases). Trimming cost V 0 bases and J 0 bases, with 11 bases left between them. Germline V lookup: CDR1 GTSNPN, CDR2 SVGIG (reference sequence). The CDR3 covers 15 residues. CDR3 sequence reads: CAWSVLDSLNTEAFF. The CDR3 bases are TGTGCCTGGAGTGTTTTGGACAGCCTGAACACTGAAGCTTTCTTT.

The V and J genes are TRBV19 and TRBJ2-1; 11 nucleotides match TRBD2. There are 17 residues in the CDR3. V lost 5 bases and J lost 6; bases outside the gene matches: 12. The germline gives CDR1 LNHDA, CDR2 SQIVND (reference sequence). CDR3 residues: CASSPGVAGGRGNEQFF. The CDR3 coding sequence is TGTGCCAGTAGTCCCGGAGTAGCGGGGGGGCGCGGCAATGAGCAGTTCTTC.

The rearrangement links TRBV20-1 to TRBJ1-5; a weak D match, TRBD1 (6 bases). Trimming removed 3 bases at V and 0 bases at J, with 12 bases between. CDR1 and CDR2 (germline): DFQATT, SNEGSKA (reference sequence). The CDR3 totals 15 residues. CDR3 in amino acids: CSASFSGDSNQPQHF. Here the CDR3 DNA reads TGCAGTGCTAGTTTTTCAGGGGATAGCAATCAGCCCCAGCATTTT.

The chain links TRBV6-5 to TRBJ1-1; a possible D gene is TRBD1 (5 bases). CDR1 is MNHEY, CDR2 SVGAGI, per germline. The ends were cut back, 6 bases at V and 4 bases at J, with 15 bases in the middle. The CDR3 runs 14 residues. CDR3 nucleotide sequence: TGTGCCAGCAGGGGAGGGACCGCGGGCACTGAAGCTTTCTTT. It codes for CASRGGTAGTEAFF.

This chain uses TRBV9 with TRBJ2-3; 10 bases align to TRBD1. The CDR3 loop spans 16 amino acids. Germline-derived CDR1 and CDR2 are SGDLS and YYNGEE. With V trimmed by 3 bases and J by 4 bases, 8 bases remained unmatched. CDR3 loop: CASSALGQGNPDTQYF. The CDR3 DNA follows: TGTGCCAGCAGCGCACTGGGACAGGGGAACCCAGATACGCAGTATTTT.

This clone was recorded once. This chain links TRBV12-5 with TRBJ2-3; 9 bases agree with TRBD1. V was clipped by 7 bases and J by 0 bases; unmatched bases: 8. The germline V gene encodes CDR1 LGHNT and CDR2 FRNRAP. The CDR3 spans 16 residues. The chain's CDR3 is CASALTGGASTDTQYF. In DNA, the CDR3 is TGTGCTAGTGCCCTCACAGGGGGCGCGAGCACAGATACGCAGTATTTT.